The clone carrying this TCR beta chain was seen many times. The antigen is not known. Trimming took 4 bases from V and 8 from J, leaving 11 bases between them. The CDR3 extends over 13 amino acids. The V gene's germline CDR1 is SGHDN and CDR2 FVKESK. This specimen comes from a study of T cells in Graves' hyperthyroidism and ophthalmopathy. Whole-study context: It was at initial diagnosis, before any treatment, that peripheral blood was collected. Findings and caveats of the study: Blood also showed most of the thyroid clonotypes that were expanded above 0.001.

Amplification targeted TCR beta CDR3 regions from RNA transcripts. HTBI primers were the set used in a first-round RT-PCR of the TCR CDR3. One entry per CDR3 protein results from TCRdb running MiXCR on the multiplex PCR reads. The sample yields 800,000 or so distinct CDR3 sequences, 35% to 45% seen once. When ophthalmopathy did not progress within 18 months, Graves' hyperthyroidism was considered stable. Out of 10 ml of fresh peripheral blood came the PBMCs. This TCR derives from a young man with Graves' hyperthyroidism. Material for sequencing was blood. This chain joins TRBV14 and TRBJ1-4; D might be TRBD1 (5 bases). CDR3 sequence reads: CASSPGLQEKLFF. The CDR3 DNA follows: TGTGCCAGCAGCCCGGGACTGCAGGAAAAACTGTTTTTT.